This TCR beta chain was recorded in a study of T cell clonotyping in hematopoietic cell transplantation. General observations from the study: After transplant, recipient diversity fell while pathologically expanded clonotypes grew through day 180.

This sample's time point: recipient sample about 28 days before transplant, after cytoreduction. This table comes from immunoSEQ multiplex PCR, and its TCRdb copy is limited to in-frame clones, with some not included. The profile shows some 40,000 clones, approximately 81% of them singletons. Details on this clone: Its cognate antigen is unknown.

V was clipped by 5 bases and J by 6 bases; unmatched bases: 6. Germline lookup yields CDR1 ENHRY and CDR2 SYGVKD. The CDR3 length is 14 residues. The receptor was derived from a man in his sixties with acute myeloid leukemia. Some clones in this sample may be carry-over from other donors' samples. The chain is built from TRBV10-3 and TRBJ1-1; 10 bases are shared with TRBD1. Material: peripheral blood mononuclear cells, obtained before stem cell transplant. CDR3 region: CAISWGQGRPEAFF. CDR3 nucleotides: TGTGCCATCAGTTGGGGACAGGGGAGGCCTGAAGCTTTCTTT.